This TCR beta chain comes out of a study of molecular identifiers for immune sequencing clone quantification (dated by TCRdb to 2017 to 2018). As for the study more broadly: For a replicate experiment, RNA from around 20,000 or 99,000 naive CD8 T cells was divided into five aliquots, of which four were sequenced. This methods study benchmarked molecular-identifier clustering-based TCR repertoire sequencing (MIDCIRS) and TCR RNA copy counting, using CD8 T cells to do so.

The CDR3 has 13 amino acids, counting the end cysteine and phenylalanine. Kept here is only the CDR3 DNA, which spans 39 bases and is read in frame from base 1. This clonotype is a singleton in its sample. There is no known antigen for this receptor. Just one base apart from a much larger clone, this may be a read error. Points the paper makes about the study in general: When barcode sub-clustering was not used, chimeric consensus sequences inflated TCR diversity, with chimeras reaching as high as 47%. Clones above 20 RNA copies held over 99% of molecules in CMV-specific effector cells but under 1% in naive cells. Identical TCR molecules sharing a barcode could cause highly expanded clone sizes to be underestimated. Naive libraries contained spiked-in Jurkat TCR RNA (around ten copies' worth), which is not part of the donor repertoire. Modeling gave 3 to 3.5 recovered TCR RNA copies per cell versus around 10 by digital PCR, implying approximately 30% capture efficiency. Spiked-in Jurkat TCR RNA equal to a single cell's worth was reported to be detectable even within 1,100,000 naive CD8 T cells.

The library was obtained by PCR. TCRdb records NextSeq 500 as the sequencer. Bulk TCR libraries were prepared as previously described, using TCR primers listed in Table S5. The Qiagen AllPrep DNA/RNA kit was used to purify total RNA. Before analysis, reads from multiple sequencing runs of one library were combined. Turning to the authors' computational methods: Only reads with exact TCR constant sequence were kept, trimmed to 150 nt, and grouped by their 12-nt molecular barcodes. Reads within each barcode group were sub-clustered using a 15% Levenshtein threshold, and quality-weighted consensus sequences were constructed for each RNA molecule. Non-functional sequences were removed, as were lower-count sequences one edit away from another. Based on a fit of two negative binomial distributions, barcode sub-clusters having less than 20% of the maximum read count were discarded. Through fastp at Q25 and MiXCR, TCRdb rebuilt clones from the public reads, retaining in-frame beta chains. Merged by CDR3 protein, the rows form single entries marked with the most common genes and DNA. What appears here as the V and J calls and clone size reflects TCRdb's work, not the paper's. The sample has hundreds of thousands of distinct CDR3 sequences on record, 24% of them singletons. The leading ten clones occupy 0.74% of the sample.

Libraries of naive CD8 T cells were built from anywhere between about 19,000 and 1,000,000 sorted cells, with 10%, 30% or 50% of the purified RNA used. On a BD FACSAria II, naive CD8 T cells were FACS-sorted as CD8+CD4-CCR7+CD45RA+ and collected into RLT Plus buffer. Detection sensitivity was tested by spiking Jurkat RNA equal to roughly ten TCR copies' worth into samples containing roughly 17,000-1,100,000 naive CD8 T cells. Enrichment of CD8 T cells was performed with RosetteSep CD8+ T Cell Enrichment Cocktail and Ficoll-Paque, after which ACK red cell lysis was carried out. The source of this sequence is a human donor in good health. Some libraries in this study had Jurkat cell RNA spiked in. Sequencing used naive CD8+ T cells from blood, with Jurkat cell RNA spiked in. The sample's cell subset or site, from its label and the paper: FACS-sorted CD8+CD4-CCR7+CD45RA+ naive T cells. The chain couples TRBV5-3 to TRBJ2-2; the D gene may be TRBD1 or TRBD2, since each aligns over 6 bases. TRBV5-3 is an ORF, and what it does is uncertain. The DNA reads as follows: TGTGCCAGCAGCTCACAGGGTCCCGGGGGGCTGTTTTTT. This yields the protein CASSSQGPGGLFF.